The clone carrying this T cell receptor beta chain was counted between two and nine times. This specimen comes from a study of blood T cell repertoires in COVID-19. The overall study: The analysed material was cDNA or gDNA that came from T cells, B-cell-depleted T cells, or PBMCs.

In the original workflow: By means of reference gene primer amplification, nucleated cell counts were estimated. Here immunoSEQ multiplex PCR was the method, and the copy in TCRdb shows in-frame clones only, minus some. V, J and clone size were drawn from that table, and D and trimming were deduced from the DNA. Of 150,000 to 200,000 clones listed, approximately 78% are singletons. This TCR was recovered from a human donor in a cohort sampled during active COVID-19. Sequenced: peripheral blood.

The CDR3 reads CASSEGTGEGDEQYF. Written as DNA, the CDR3 is TGTGCCAGCAGTGAAGGGACGGGAGAAGGGGACGAGCAGTACTTC. The gene calls are TRBV6-4 and TRBJ2-7, with D possibly TRBD2 on 6 matching bases. Germline CDR1 MRHNA, CDR2 SNTAGT. The germline V and J ends were trimmed by 3 bases and 5 bases, with 17 bases remaining between them. The CDR3 totals 15 residues.